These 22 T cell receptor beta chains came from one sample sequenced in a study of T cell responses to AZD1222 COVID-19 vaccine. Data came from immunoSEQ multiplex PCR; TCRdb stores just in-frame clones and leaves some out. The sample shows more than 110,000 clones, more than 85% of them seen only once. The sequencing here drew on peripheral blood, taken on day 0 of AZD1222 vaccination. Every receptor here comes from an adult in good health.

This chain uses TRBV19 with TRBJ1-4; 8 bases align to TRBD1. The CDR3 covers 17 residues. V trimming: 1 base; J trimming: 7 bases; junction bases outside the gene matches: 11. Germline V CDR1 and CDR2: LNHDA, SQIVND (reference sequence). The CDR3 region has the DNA TGTGCCAGTAGTATAGGCCGTTACAGGGGGTCGGGTGAAAAACTGTTTTTT. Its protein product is CASSIGRYRGSGEKLFF.

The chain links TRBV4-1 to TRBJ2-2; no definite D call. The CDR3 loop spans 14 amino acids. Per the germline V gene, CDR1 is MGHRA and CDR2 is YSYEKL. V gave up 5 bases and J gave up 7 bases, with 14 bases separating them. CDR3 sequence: CASSGLVFHGELFF. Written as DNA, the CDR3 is TGCGCCAGCAGCGGCCTAGTTTTTCACGGGGAGCTGTTTTTT.

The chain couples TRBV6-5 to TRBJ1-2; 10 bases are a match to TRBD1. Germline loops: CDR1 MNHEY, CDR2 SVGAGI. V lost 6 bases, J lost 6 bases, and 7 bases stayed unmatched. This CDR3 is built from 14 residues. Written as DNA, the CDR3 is TGTGCCAGCAGCCCACCGGGACAGGGGAATGGCTACACCTTC. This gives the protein CASSPPGQGNGYTF.

The CDR3 sequence is CATSHGKGGNTIYF. In DNA form, the CDR3 reads TGTGCCACCTCCCATGGGAAAGGTGGAAACACCATATATTTT. The chain employs TRBV5-3 and TRBJ1-3; D is ambiguous. TRBV5-3 is recorded as an ORF, its role being uncertain. The CDR3 covers 14 residues. Trimming removed 9 bases from V and 3 bases from J, with 16 bases in between.

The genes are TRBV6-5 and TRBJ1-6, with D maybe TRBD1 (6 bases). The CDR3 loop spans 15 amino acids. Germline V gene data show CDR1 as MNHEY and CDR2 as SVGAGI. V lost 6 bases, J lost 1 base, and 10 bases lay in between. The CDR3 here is CASSEGGSYNSPLHF. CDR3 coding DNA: TGTGCCAGCAGCGAGGGGGGGTCCTATAATTCACCCCTCCACTTT.

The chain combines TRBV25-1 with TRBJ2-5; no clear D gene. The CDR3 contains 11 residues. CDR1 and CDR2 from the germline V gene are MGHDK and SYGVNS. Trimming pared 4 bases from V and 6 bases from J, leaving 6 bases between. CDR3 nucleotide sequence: TGTGCCAGCAGTGCATCGCAGACCCAGTACTTC. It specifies CASSASQTQYF.

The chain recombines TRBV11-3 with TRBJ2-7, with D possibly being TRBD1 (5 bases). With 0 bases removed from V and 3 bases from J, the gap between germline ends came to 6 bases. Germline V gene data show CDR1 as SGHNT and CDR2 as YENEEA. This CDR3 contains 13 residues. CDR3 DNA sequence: TGTGCCAGCAGCTTAGAAGGGGACTACGAGCAGTACTTC. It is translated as CASSLEGDYEQYF.

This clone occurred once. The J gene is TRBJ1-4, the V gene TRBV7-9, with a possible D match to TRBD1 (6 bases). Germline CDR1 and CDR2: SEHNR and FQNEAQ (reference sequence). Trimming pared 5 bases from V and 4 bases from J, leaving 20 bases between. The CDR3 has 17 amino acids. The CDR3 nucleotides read TGTGCCAGCAGCCCCCCGCCGAGACAGGCGCATAATGAAAAACTGTTTTTT. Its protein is CASSPPPRQAHNEKLFF.

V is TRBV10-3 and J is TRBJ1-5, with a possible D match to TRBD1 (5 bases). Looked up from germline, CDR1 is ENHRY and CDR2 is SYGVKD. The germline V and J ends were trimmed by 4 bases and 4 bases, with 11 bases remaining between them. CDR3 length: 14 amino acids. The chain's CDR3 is CAISGPDSNQPQHF. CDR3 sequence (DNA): TGTGCCATCAGTGGCCCTGACAGTAATCAGCCCCAGCATTTT.

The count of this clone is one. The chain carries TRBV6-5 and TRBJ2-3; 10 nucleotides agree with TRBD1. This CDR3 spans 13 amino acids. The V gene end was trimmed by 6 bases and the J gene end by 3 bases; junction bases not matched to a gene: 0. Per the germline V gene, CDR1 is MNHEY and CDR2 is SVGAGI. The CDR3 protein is CASRGQGTDTQYF. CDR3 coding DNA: TGTGCCAGCAGGGGACAGGGGACAGATACGCAGTATTTT.

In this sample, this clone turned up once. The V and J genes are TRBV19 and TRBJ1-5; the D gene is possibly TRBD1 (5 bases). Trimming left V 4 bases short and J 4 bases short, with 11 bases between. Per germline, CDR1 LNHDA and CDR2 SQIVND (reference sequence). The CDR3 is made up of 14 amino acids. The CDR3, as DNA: TGTGCCAGTAGTACGGTGGGACTGAATCAGCCCCAGCATTTT. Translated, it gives CASSTVGLNQPQHF.

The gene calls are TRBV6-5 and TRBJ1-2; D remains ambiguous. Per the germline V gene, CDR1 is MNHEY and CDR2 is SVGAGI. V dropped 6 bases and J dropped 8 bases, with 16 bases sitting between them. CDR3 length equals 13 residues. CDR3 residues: CASSPSGWYGYTF. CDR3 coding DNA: TGTGCCAGCAGCCCCTCGGGGTGGTACGGCTACACCTTC.

CDR3 residues: CASSLGRQGNQPQHF. The CDR3 region has the DNA TGTGCCAGCAGCTTAGGCCGTCAGGGCAATCAGCCCCAGCATTTT. The gene calls are TRBV13 and TRBJ1-5; the D is unclear. Trimming pared 0 bases from V and 2 bases from J, leaving 8 bases between. This CDR3 region has 15 residues. CDR1 PRHDT and CDR2 FYEKMQ come from the germline V gene (reference sequence).

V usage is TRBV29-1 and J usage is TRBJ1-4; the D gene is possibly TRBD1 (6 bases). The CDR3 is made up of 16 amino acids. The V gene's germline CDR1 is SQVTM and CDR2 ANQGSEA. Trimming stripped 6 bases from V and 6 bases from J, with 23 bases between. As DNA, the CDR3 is TGCAGCGTCGAAACTTTGGGTGGGGGGGCGGATGAAAAACTGTTTTTT. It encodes CSVETLGGGADEKLFF.

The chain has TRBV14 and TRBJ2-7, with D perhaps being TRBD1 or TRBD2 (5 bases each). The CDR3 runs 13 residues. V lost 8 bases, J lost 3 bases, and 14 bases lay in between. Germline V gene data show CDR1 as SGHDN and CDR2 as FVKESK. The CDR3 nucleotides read TGTGCCAGCGCCACGGGGCTTCGCTACGAGCAGTACTTC. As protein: CASATGLRYEQYF.

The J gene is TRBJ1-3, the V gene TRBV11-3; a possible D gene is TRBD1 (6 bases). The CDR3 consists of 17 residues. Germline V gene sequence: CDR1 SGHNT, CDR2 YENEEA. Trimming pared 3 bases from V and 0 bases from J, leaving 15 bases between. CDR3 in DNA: TGTGCCAGCAGCTTCACATGGACAGAGAGCTCTGGAAACACCATATATTTT. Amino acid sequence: CASSFTWTESSGNTIYF.

CDR3 bases: TGTGCCACCGAAACCGGGACAGGGGTCCAAGAGACCCAGTACTTC. Translated: CATETGTGVQETQYF. The rearrangement uses TRBV18 and TRBJ2-5; 10 bases align to TRBD1. Unmatched junction bases numbered 9, after V lost 10 bases and J lost 1 base. The CDR3 is 15 amino acids. Looked up from germline, CDR1 is KGHSH and CDR2 is LQKENI.

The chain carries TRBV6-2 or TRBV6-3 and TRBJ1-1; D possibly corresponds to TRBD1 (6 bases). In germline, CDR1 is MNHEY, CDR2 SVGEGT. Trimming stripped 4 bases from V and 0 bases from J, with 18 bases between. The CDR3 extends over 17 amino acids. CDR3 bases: TGTGCCAGCAGTTGGGATTACAGGGTGTCCATGAACACTGAAGCTTTCTTT. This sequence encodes CASSWDYRVSMNTEAFF.

CDR3 sequence reads: CASSQVAPSSPYNEQFF. The CDR3 bases are TGCGCCAGCAGCCAAGTCGCCCCTAGCAGCCCCTACAATGAGCAGTTCTTC. The V gene is TRBV4-1, the J gene TRBJ2-1, with D tentatively TRBD2 (5 bases). CDR3 length: 17 amino acids. V was shortened by 1 base and J by 2 bases, with 15 bases between the two germline ends. Germline loops: CDR1 MGHRA, CDR2 YSYEKL.

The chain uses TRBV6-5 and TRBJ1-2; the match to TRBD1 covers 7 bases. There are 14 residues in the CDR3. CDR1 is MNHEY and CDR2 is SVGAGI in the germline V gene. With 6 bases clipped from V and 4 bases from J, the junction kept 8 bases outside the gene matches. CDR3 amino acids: CASRAPGGPYGYTF. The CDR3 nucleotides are TGTGCCAGCAGAGCTCCAGGGGGACCCTATGGCTACACCTTC.

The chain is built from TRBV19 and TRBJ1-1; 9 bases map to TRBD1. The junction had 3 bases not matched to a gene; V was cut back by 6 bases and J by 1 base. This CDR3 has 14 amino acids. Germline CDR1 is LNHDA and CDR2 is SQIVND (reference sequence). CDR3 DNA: TGTGCCAGTAGATGGGACAGGGCGAACACTGAAGCTTTCTTT. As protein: CASRWDRANTEAFF.

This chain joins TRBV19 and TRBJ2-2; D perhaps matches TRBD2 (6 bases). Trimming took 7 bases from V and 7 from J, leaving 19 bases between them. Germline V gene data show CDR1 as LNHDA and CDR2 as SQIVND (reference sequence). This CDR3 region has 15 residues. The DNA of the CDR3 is TGTGCCAGTAAGGTCGCGGGGCGCTCGGGCGGGGAGCTGTTTTTT. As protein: CASKVAGRSGGELFF. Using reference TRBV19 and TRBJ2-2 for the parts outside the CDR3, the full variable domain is DGGITQSPKYLFRKEGQNVTLSCEQNLNHDAMYWYRQDPGQGLRLIYYSQIVNDFQKGDIAEGYSVSREKKESFPLTVTSAQKNPTAFYLCASKVAGRSGGELFFGEGSRLTVL.